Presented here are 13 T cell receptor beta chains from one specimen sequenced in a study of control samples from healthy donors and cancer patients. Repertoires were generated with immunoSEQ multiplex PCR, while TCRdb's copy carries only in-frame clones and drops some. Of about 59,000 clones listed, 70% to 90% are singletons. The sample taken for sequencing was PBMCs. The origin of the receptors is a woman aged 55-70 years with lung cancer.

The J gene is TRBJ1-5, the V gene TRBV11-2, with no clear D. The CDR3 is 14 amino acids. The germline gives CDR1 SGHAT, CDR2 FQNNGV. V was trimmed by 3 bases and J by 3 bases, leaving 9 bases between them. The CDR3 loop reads CASSLGGINQPQHF. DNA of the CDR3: TGTGCCAGCAGCTTGGGAGGGATCAATCAGCCCCAGCATTTT.

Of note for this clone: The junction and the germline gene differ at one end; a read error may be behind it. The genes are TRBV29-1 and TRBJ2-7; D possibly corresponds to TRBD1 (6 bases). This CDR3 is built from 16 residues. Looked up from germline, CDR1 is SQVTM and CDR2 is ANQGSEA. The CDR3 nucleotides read TGCGGCGTTGAAGGGAGAGGGATGGGGGCGATGGGGGAGCAGTACTTC. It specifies CGVEGRGMGAMGEQYF.

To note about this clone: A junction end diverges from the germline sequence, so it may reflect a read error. CDR3 coding DNA: TGTGCCAGCAGTTCGGGACTAGCGGGCCACCCCGACTTC. This encodes CASSSGLAGHPDF. The V and J genes are TRBV6-5 and TRBJ2-5, with TRBD2 identical over 12 bases. Germline CDR1 and CDR2: MNHEY and SVGAGI. CDR3 length: 13 amino acids.

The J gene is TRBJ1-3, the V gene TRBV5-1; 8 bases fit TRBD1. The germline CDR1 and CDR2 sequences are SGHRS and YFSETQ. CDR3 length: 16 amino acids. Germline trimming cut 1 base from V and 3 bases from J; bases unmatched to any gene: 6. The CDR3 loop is CASSLRQGAVGNTIYF. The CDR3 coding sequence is TGCGCCAGCAGCTTGCGCCAGGGGGCGGTTGGAAACACCATATATTTT.

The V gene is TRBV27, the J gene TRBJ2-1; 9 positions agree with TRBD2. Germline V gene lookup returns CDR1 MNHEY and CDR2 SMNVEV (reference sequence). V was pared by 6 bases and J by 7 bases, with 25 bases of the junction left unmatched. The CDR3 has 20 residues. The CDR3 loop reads CASRDFGGGSTRGRENEQFF. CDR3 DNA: TGTGCCAGCAGGGATTTTGGGGGGGGATCTACTCGCGGGAGGGAGAATGAGCAGTTCTTC.

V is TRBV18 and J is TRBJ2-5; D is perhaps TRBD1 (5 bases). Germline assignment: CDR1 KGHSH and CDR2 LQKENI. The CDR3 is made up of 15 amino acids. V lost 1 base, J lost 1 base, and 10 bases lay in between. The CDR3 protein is CASSPRQGGQETQYF. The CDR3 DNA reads TGTGCCAGCTCACCACGGCAGGGCGGCCAAGAGACCCAGTACTTC.

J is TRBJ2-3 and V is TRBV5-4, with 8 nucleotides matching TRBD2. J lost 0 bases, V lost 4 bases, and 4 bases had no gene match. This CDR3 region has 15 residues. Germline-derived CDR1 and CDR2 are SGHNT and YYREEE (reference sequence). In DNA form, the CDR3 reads TGTGCCAGCAGCACAACTAGCGGAAGCACAGATACGCAGTATTTT. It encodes CASSTTSGSTDTQYF.

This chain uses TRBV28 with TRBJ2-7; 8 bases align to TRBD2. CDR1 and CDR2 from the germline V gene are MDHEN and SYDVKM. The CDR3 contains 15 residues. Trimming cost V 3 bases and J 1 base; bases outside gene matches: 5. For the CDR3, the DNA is TGTGCCAGCAGTTTGGCGACTAGCGTTTCCTACGAGCAGTACTTC. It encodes CASSLATSVSYEQYF.

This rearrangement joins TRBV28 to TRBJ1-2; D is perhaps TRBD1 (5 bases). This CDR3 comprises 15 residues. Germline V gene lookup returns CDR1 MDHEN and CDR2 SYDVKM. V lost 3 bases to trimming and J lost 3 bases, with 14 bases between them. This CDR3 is CASSLGRGFDYGYTF. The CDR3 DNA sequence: TGTGCCAGCAGTTTGGGGAGGGGATTTGACTATGGCTACACCTTC.

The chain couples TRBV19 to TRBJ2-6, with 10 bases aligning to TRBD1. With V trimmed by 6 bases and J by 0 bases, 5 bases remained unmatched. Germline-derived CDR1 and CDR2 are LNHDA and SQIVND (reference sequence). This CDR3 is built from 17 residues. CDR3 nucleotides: TGTGCCAGTAGGCTGGACAGGGGGGTCTCTGGGGCCAACGTCCTGACTTTC. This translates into CASRLDRGVSGANVLTF. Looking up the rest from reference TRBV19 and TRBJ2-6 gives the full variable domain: DGGITQSPKYLFRKEGQNVTLSCEQNLNHDAMYWYRQDPGQGLRLIYYSQIVNDFQKGDIAEGYSVSREKKESFPLTVTSAQKNPTAFYLCASRLDRGVSGANVLTFGAGSRLTVL.

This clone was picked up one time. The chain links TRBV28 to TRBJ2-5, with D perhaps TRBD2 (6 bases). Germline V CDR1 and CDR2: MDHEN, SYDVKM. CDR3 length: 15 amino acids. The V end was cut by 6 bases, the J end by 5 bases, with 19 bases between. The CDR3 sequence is CASRRPQGGGETQYF. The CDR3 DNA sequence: TGTGCCAGCAGGCGACCTCAGGGAGGAGGGGAGACCCAGTACTTC.

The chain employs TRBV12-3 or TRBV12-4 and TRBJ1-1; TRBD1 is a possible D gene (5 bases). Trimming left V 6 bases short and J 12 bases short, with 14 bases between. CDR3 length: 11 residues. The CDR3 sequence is CASSASRVTFF. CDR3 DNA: TGTGCCAGCAGCGCCAGCAGGGTGACTTTCTTT.

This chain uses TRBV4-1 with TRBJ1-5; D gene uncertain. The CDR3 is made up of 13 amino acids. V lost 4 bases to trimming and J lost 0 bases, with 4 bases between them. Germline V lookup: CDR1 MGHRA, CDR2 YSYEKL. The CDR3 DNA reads TGCGCCAGCAGCCGAGATAGCAATCAGCCCCAGCATTTT. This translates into CASSRDSNQPQHF.